A selection of T cell receptor beta chains follows, all from one sample in a study of beta chain features in type 1 diabetes. The repertoire was sequenced with immunoSEQ multiplex PCR; TCRdb's copy has only in-frame clones and lacks some. This table holds some 200,000 clones, around 9.9% found once. What was sequenced was central memory CD4+ T cells from blood. The receptors come from a man between 18 and 35 years old in good health. Both conserved end residues are part of each CDR3. The D gene is left open where the match is weak. Clone size, where shown, is once, few, many, or a class for clones that have expanded.

cdr3_aa: CSVETSGRGETQYF
cdr3_nt: TGCAGCGTAGAAACTAGCGGGAGGGGCGAGACCCAGTACTTC
clone_size: many
v_call: TRBV29-1
j_call: TRBJ2-5
d_call: TRBD2

cdr3_aa: CASSLTRETQYF
cdr3_nt: TGTGCCAGCAGCTTGACTCGGGAGACCCAGTACTTC
clone_size: NA
v_call: TRBV5-6
j_call: TRBJ2-5
d_call: NA

cdr3_aa: CASRAGTGGEETQYF
cdr3_nt: TGTGCCAGCAGGGCCGGGACAGGGGGCGAAGAGACCCAGTACTTC
clone_size: few
v_call: TRBV11-3
j_call: TRBJ2-5
d_call: TRBD1

cdr3_aa: CATSRDRPDSESTDTQYF
cdr3_nt: TGTGCCACCAGCAGAGATCGACCGGACAGCGAGAGCACAGATACGCAGTATTTT
clone_size: few
v_call: TRBV15
j_call: TRBJ2-3
d_call: NA

cdr3_aa: CASSPGTSGISYNEQFF
cdr3_nt: TGCGCCAGCAGCCCCGGGACTAGCGGGATCTCCTACAATGAGCAGTTCTTC
clone_size: NA
v_call: TRBV4-3
j_call: TRBJ2-1
d_call: TRBD2

cdr3_aa: CASSLARTSGINEQFF
cdr3_nt: TGTGCCAGCAGCTTAGCTCGGACTAGCGGGATCAATGAGCAGTTCTTC
clone_size: NA
v_call: TRBV7-8
j_call: TRBJ2-1
d_call: TRBD2

cdr3_aa: CSADSWLGYTF
cdr3_nt: TGCAGTGCTGACAGCTGGCTTGGCTACACCTTC
clone_size: few
v_call: TRBV20-1
j_call: TRBJ1-2
d_call: NA

cdr3_aa: CAWSFQLAAGETQYF
cdr3_nt: TGTGCCTGGAGTTTCCAACTAGCGGCGGGGGAGACCCAGTACTTC
clone_size: NA
v_call: TRBV30
j_call: TRBJ2-5
d_call: TRBD2

cdr3_aa: CSAPPDKGSYNEQFF
cdr3_nt: TGCAGCGCGCCCCCGGACAAAGGTTCCTACAATGAGCAGTTCTTC
clone_size: NA
v_call: TRBV29-1
j_call: TRBJ2-1
d_call: NA

cdr3_aa: CSARVSIEAFF
cdr3_nt: TGCAGCGCCCGGGTGTCTATTGAGGCCTTCTTT
clone_size: many
v_call: TRBV29-1
j_call: TRBJ1-1
d_call: NA

cdr3_aa: CASRPVLRGTDTQYF
cdr3_nt: TGTGCCAGCAGGCCGGTGCTTCGGGGCACAGATACGCAGTATTTT
clone_size: NA
v_call: TRBV7-2
j_call: TRBJ2-3
d_call: NA

cdr3_aa: CASSRDRAFSDTQYF
cdr3_nt: TGTGCCAGCAGTAGGGACAGGGCCTTCTCAGATACGCAGTATTTT
clone_size: NA
v_call: TRBV7-2
j_call: TRBJ2-3
d_call: TRBD1

cdr3_aa: CAWSVGLAYEQYF
cdr3_nt: TGTGCCTGGAGTGTTGGGCTAGCCTACGAGCAGTACTTC
clone_size: NA
v_call: TRBV30
j_call: TRBJ2-7
d_call: NA

cdr3_aa: CASSLATEDTQYF
cdr3_nt: TGCGCCAGCAGCTTGGCGACAGAAGATACGCAGTATTTT
clone_size: NA
v_call: TRBV5-1
j_call: TRBJ2-3
d_call: NA

cdr3_aa: CASSYRYEQYF
cdr3_nt: TGTGCCAGCAGTTACCGCTACGAGCAGTACTTC
clone_size: NA
v_call: TRBV6-5
j_call: TRBJ2-7
d_call: NA

cdr3_aa: CASSLTIDRAQETQYF
cdr3_nt: TGCGCCAGCAGCTTGACAATAGACAGGGCTCAAGAGACCCAGTACTTC
clone_size: NA
v_call: TRBV5-1
j_call: TRBJ2-5
d_call: TRBD1

cdr3_aa: CASSGGQGTNYGYTF
cdr3_nt: TGCGCCAGCAGCGGGGGACAGGGGACGAACTATGGCTACACCTTC
clone_size: few
v_call: TRBV5-1
j_call: TRBJ1-2
d_call: TRBD1

cdr3_aa: CASSLGGEGETQYF
cdr3_nt: TGTGCCAGCAGCTTAGGCGGGGAGGGAGAGACCCAGTACTTC
clone_size: many
v_call: TRBV13
j_call: TRBJ2-5
d_call: TRBD2

cdr3_aa: CASSDGRTGEGDIQYF
cdr3_nt: TGTGCCAGCAGCGACGGAAGGACAGGGGAGGGTGACATTCAGTACTTC
clone_size: few
v_call: TRBV11-2
j_call: TRBJ2-4
d_call: TRBD1

cdr3_aa: CASSSQGGTQYF
cdr3_nt: TGTGCCAGCAGCTCACAGGGTGGAACGCAGTATTTT
clone_size: NA
v_call: TRBV11-2
j_call: TRBJ2-3
d_call: NA

cdr3_aa: CASRGSSSYEQYF
cdr3_nt: TGTGCCAGCCGCGGGAGCAGTTCCTACGAGCAGTACTTC
clone_size: few
v_call: TRBV6-5
j_call: TRBJ2-7
d_call: TRBD2

cdr3_aa: CASSVDWGANEQFF
cdr3_nt: TGTGCCAGCAGCGTAGATTGGGGGGCCAATGAGCAGTTCTTC
clone_size: few
v_call: TRBV9
j_call: TRBJ2-1
d_call: NA

cdr3_aa: CSALTGGYGYTF
cdr3_nt: TGCAGCGCTTTGACAGGCGGCTATGGCTACACCTTC
clone_size: NA
v_call: TRBV29-1
j_call: TRBJ1-2
d_call: NA

cdr3_aa: CASSPGTVNTEAFF
cdr3_nt: TGTGCCAGCAGCCCCGGGACGGTTAACACTGAAGCTTTCTTT
clone_size: NA
v_call: TRBV28
j_call: TRBJ1-1
d_call: NA

cdr3_aa: CASSRRGLLPQHF
cdr3_nt: TGTGCCAGCAGCCGCCGGGGGCTTTTGCCCCAGCATTTT
clone_size: few
v_call: TRBV13
j_call: TRBJ1-5
d_call: NA

cdr3_aa: CASSLRPGVGNEKLFF
cdr3_nt: TGTGCCAGCAGCTTACGCCCGGGCGTGGGTAATGAAAAACTGTTTTTT
clone_size: few
v_call: TRBV7-2
j_call: TRBJ1-4
d_call: NA

cdr3_aa: CASSLGGQPNEQFF
cdr3_nt: TGTGCCAGCAGCTTAGGGGGACAGCCCAATGAGCAGTTCTTC
clone_size: few
v_call: TRBV5-6
j_call: TRBJ2-1
d_call: TRBD1

cdr3_aa: CASSRSRNEQFF
cdr3_nt: TGTGCCAGCAGCCGCAGTAGGAATGAGCAGTTCTTC
clone_size: NA
v_call: TRBV11-2
j_call: TRBJ2-1
d_call: NA

cdr3_aa: CASSLHSGTMNTEAFF
cdr3_nt: TGCGCCAGCAGCCTTCACTCAGGGACCATGAACACTGAAGCTTTCTTT
clone_size: few
v_call: TRBV4-3
j_call: TRBJ1-1
d_call: NA

cdr3_aa: CASSLNTGSSGNTIYF
cdr3_nt: TGCGCCAGCAGCCTCAATACAGGTTCGTCTGGAAACACCATATATTTT
clone_size: NA
v_call: TRBV5-1
j_call: TRBJ1-3
d_call: NA

cdr3_aa: CASSLETTGLRLDNEQFF
cdr3_nt: TGTGCCAGCAGCTTGGAAACAACGGGACTCCGGTTGGACAATGAGCAGTTCTTC
clone_size: few
v_call: TRBV5-4
j_call: TRBJ2-1
d_call: NA

cdr3_aa: CASSQERGFGNTIYF
cdr3_nt: TGTGCCAGCAGCCAGGAAAGGGGCTTTGGAAACACCATATATTTT
clone_size: many
v_call: TRBV7-2
j_call: TRBJ1-3
d_call: NA

cdr3_aa: CASSLVSGPGHNEQFF
cdr3_nt: TGTGCCAGCAGCTTAGTATCTGGGCCAGGCCACAATGAGCAGTTCTTC
clone_size: many
v_call: TRBV11-2
j_call: TRBJ2-1
d_call: NA

cdr3_aa: CASSGVGAGYTF
cdr3_nt: TGTGCCAGCAGCGGCGTGGGAGCAGGCTACACCTTC
clone_size: few
v_call: TRBV21-1
j_call: TRBJ1-2
d_call: NA

cdr3_aa: CSVGRFTSYNEQFF
cdr3_nt: TGCAGCGTCGGACGGTTTACCTCCTACAATGAGCAGTTCTTC
clone_size: NA
v_call: TRBV29-1
j_call: TRBJ2-1
d_call: NA

cdr3_aa: CASSTGAGASGDEQFF
cdr3_nt: TGCGCCAGCAGCACAGGAGCGGGAGCGTCTGGCGATGAGCAGTTCTTC
clone_size: many
v_call: TRBV5-1
j_call: TRBJ2-1
d_call: TRBD2

cdr3_aa: CASSLGSPGQGNEQYF
cdr3_nt: TGTGCCAGCAGTTTAGGGTCACCGGGACAGGGGAACGAGCAGTACTTC
clone_size: NA
v_call: TRBV27
j_call: TRBJ2-7
d_call: TRBD1

cdr3_aa: CASSQDFRGSLDYGYTF
cdr3_nt: TGCGCCAGCAGCCAAGATTTCAGGGGCTCCCTCGACTATGGCTACACCTTC
clone_size: NA
v_call: TRBV4-3
j_call: TRBJ1-2
d_call: NA

cdr3_aa: CASRGLGDQETQYF
cdr3_nt: TGTGCCAGCAGGGGACTAGGTGATCAAGAGACCCAGTACTTC
clone_size: NA
v_call: TRBV27
j_call: TRBJ2-5
d_call: TRBD2

cdr3_aa: CAWSAPRTGGDTQYF
cdr3_nt: TGTGCCTGGAGTGCCCCCAGGACCGGGGGGGATACGCAGTATTTT
clone_size: few
v_call: TRBV30
j_call: TRBJ2-3
d_call: TRBD2

cdr3_aa: CASSGLAYGELFF
cdr3_nt: TGTGCCAGCTCGGGACTAGCTTACGGGGAGCTGTTTTTT
clone_size: NA
v_call: TRBV5-6
j_call: TRBJ2-2
d_call: TRBD2

cdr3_aa: CASSQERATGELFF
cdr3_nt: TGCGCCAGCAGCCAAGAAAGGGCCACCGGGGAGCTGTTTTTT
clone_size: few
v_call: TRBV5-4
j_call: TRBJ2-2
d_call: NA

cdr3_aa: CASSIDSQETQYF
cdr3_nt: TGTGCCAGTAGTATAGACAGTCAAGAGACCCAGTACTTC
clone_size: NA
v_call: TRBV19
j_call: TRBJ2-5
d_call: NA

cdr3_aa: CAWSVKGGGNQPQHF
cdr3_nt: TGTGCCTGGAGTGTAAAGGGGGGCGGGAATCAGCCCCAGCATTTT
clone_size: few
v_call: TRBV30
j_call: TRBJ1-5
d_call: NA

cdr3_aa: CASSPGADTQYF
cdr3_nt: TGTGCCAGCAGTCCAGGCGCAGATACGCAGTATTTT
clone_size: NA
v_call: TRBV6-1
j_call: TRBJ2-3
d_call: NA

cdr3_aa: CASSRTSGVTGELFF
cdr3_nt: TGTGCCAGCAGCCGAACTAGCGGGGTCACCGGGGAGCTGTTTTTT
clone_size: few
v_call: TRBV7-2
j_call: TRBJ2-2
d_call: TRBD2

cdr3_aa: CASSSLGTGLAGELFF
cdr3_nt: TGTGCCAGCAGCTCGCTGGGGACCGGGCTAGCCGGGGAGCTGTTTTTT
clone_size: NA
v_call: TRBV7-9
j_call: TRBJ2-2
d_call: NA

cdr3_aa: CASSSWTGNEQFF
cdr3_nt: TGTGCCAGCAGTTCCTGGACTGGGAATGAGCAGTTCTTC
clone_size: many
v_call: TRBV2
j_call: TRBJ2-1
d_call: NA

cdr3_aa: CASSPGTRSYNEQFF
cdr3_nt: TGTGCCAGCAGCCCAGGGACACGCTCCTACAATGAGCAGTTCTTC
clone_size: NA
v_call: TRBV7-9
j_call: TRBJ2-1
d_call: NA

cdr3_aa: CAIRDRGHPQETQYF
cdr3_nt: TGTGCCATCAGGGACAGGGGGCATCCCCAAGAGACCCAGTACTTC
clone_size: few
v_call: TRBV10-3
j_call: TRBJ2-5
d_call: TRBD1

cdr3_aa: CASSEAGQSYEQYF
cdr3_nt: TGTGCCAGCAGTGAAGCGGGTCAGTCCTACGAGCAGTACTTC
clone_size: few
v_call: TRBV2
j_call: TRBJ2-7
d_call: NA

cdr3_aa: CSARGSGRGNYEQYF
cdr3_nt: TGCAGTGCCCGCGGTAGCGGGAGGGGAAACTACGAGCAGTACTTC
clone_size: NA
v_call: TRBV29-1
j_call: TRBJ2-7
d_call: TRBD2

cdr3_aa: CASSVSGELFF
cdr3_nt: TGTGCCAGCAGCGTTTCGGGGGAGCTGTTTTTT
clone_size: few
v_call: TRBV9
j_call: TRBJ2-2
d_call: NA

cdr3_aa: CSVAGAADTQYF
cdr3_nt: TGCAGCGTGGCGGGAGCGGCAGATACGCAGTATTTT
clone_size: few
v_call: TRBV29-1
j_call: TRBJ2-3
d_call: TRBD2